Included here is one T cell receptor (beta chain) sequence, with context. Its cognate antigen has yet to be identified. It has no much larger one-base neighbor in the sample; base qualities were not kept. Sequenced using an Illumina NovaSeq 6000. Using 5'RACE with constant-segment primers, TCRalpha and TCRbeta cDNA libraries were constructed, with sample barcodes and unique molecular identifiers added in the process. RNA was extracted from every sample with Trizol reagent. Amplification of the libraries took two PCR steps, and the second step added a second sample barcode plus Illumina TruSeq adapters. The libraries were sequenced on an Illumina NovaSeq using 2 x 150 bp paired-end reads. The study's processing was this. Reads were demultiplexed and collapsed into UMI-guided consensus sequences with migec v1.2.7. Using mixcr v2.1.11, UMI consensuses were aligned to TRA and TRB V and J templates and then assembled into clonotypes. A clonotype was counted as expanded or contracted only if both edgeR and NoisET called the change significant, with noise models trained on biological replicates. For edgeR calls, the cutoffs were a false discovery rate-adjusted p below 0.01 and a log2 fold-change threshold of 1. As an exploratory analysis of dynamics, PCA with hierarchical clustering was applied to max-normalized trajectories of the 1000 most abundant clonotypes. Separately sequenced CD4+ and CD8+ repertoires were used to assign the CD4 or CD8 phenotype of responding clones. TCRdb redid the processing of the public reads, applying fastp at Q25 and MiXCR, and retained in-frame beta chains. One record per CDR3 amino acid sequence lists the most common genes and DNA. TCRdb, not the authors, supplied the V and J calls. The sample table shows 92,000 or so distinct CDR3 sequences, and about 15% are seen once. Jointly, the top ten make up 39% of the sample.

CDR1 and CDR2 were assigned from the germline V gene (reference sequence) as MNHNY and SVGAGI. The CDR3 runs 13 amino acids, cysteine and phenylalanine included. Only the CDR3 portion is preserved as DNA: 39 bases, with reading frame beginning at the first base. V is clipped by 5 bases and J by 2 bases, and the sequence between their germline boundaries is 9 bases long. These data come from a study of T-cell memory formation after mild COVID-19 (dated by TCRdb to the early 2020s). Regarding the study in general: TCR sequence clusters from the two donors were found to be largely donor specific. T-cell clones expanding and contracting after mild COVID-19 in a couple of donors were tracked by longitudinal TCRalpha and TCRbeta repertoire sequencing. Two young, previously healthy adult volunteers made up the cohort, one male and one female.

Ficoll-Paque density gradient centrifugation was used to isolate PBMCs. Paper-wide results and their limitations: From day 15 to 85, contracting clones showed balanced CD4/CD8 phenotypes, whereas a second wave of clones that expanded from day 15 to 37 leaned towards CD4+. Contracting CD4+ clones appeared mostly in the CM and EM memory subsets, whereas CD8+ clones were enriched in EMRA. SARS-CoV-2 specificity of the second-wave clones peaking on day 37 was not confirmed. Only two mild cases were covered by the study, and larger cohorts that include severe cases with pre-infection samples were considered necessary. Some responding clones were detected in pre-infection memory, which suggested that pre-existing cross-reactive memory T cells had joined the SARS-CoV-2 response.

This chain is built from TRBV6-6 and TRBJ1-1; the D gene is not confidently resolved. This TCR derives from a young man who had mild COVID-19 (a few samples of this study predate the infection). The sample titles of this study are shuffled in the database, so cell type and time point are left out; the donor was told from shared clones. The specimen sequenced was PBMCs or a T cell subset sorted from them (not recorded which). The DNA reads TGTGCCAGCAGTCCTACAACAAACACTGAAGCTTTCTTT. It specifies CASSPTTNTEAFF.